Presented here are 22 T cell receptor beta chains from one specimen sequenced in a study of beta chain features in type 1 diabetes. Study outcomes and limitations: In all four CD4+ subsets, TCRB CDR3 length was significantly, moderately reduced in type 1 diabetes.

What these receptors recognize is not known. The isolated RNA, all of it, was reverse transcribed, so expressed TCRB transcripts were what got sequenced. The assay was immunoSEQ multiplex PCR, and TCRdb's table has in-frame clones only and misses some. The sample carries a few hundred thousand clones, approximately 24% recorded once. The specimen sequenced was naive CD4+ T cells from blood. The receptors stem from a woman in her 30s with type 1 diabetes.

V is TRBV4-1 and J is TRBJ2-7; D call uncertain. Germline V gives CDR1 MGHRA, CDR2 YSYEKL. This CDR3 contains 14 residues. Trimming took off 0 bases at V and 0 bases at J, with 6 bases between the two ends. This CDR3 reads CASSQDRFSYEQYF. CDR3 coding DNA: TGCGCCAGCAGCCAAGACAGGTTCTCCTACGAGCAGTACTTC.

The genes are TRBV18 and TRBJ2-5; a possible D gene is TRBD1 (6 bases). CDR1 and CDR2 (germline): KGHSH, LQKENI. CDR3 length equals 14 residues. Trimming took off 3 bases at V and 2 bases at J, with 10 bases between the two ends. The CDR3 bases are TGTGCCAGCTCACCTTGGGGGCAACAAGAGACCCAGTACTTC. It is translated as CASSPWGQQETQYF.

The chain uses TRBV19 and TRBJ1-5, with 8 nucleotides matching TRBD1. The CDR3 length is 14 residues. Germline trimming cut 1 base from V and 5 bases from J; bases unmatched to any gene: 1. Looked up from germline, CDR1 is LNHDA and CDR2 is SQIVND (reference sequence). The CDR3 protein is CASSIAGGDQPQHF. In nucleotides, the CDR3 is TGTGCCAGTAGTATAGCAGGGGGCGATCAGCCCCAGCATTTT.

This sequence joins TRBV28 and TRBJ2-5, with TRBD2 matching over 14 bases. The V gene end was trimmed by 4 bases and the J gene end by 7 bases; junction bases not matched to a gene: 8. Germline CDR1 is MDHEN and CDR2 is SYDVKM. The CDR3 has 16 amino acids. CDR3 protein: CASSSPGLAGEGTQYF. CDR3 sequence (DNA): TGTGCCAGCAGTTCCCCGGGACTAGCGGGAGAGGGGACCCAGTACTTC.

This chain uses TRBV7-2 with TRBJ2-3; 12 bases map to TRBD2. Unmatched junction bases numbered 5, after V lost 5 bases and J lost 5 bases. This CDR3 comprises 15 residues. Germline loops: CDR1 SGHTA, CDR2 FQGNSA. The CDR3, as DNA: TGTGCCAGCAGCACGAGACTAGCGGGAGTAGATACGCAGTATTTT. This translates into CASSTRLAGVDTQYF. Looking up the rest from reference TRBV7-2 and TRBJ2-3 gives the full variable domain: GAGVSQSPSNKVTEKGKDVELRCDPISGHTALYWYRQSLGQGLEFLIYFQGNSAPDKSGLPSDRFSAERTGGSVSTLTIQRTQQEDSAVYLCASSTRLAGVDTQYFGPGTRLTVL.

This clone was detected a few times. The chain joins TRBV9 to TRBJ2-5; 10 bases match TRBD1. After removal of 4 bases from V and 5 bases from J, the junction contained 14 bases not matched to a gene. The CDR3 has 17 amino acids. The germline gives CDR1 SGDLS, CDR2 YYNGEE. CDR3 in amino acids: CASSTESTGQGTETQYF. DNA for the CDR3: TGTGCCAGCAGCACCGAATCAACGGGACAGGGGACGGAGACCCAGTACTTC.

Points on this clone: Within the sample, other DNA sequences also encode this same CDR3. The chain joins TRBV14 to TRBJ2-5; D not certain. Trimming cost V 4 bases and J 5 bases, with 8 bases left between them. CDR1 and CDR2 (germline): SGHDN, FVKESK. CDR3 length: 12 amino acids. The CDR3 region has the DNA TGTGCCAGCAGCCTTACGAGGGAGACCCAGTACTTC. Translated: CASSLTRETQYF.

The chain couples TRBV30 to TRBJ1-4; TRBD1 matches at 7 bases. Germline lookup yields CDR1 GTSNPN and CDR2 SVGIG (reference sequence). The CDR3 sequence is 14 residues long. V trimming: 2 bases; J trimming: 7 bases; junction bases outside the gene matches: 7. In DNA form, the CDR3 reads TGTGCCTGGAGTCCGCCGACAGGGATTGAAAAACTGTTTTTT. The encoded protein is CAWSPPTGIEKLFF.

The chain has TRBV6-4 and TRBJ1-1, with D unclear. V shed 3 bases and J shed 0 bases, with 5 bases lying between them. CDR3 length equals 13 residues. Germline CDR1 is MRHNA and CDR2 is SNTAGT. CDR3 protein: CASSDSMNTEAFF. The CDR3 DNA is TGTGCCAGCAGTGATAGCATGAACACTGAAGCTTTCTTT.

In DNA, the CDR3 is TGTGCCAGCAGCCAAGAGCCGCGGAATCAGCCCCAGCATTTT. This gives the protein CASSQEPRNQPQHF. The genes are TRBV4-2 and TRBJ1-5; D gene unclear. Germline assignment: CDR1 LGHNA and CDR2 YNFKEQ. Trimming removed 0 bases at V and 4 bases at J, with 7 bases between. The CDR3 contains 14 residues.

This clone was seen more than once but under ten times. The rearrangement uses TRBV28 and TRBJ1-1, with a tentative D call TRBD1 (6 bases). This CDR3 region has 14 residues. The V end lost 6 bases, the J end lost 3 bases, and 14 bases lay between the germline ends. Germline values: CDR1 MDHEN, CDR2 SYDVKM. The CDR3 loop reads CASSGQPGHTEAFF. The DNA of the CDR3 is TGTGCCAGCAGCGGACAGCCGGGGCACACTGAAGCTTTCTTT. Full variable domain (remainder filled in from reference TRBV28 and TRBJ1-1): DVKVTQSSRYLVKRTGEKVFLECVQDMDHENMFWYRQDPGLGLRLIYFSYDVKMKEKGDIPEGYSVSREKKERFSLILESASTNQTSMYLCASSGQPGHTEAFFGQGTRLTVV.

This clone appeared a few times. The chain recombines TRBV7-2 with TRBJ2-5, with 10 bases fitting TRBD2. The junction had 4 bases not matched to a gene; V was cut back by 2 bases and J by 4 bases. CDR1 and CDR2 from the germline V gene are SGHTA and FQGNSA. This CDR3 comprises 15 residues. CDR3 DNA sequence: TGTGCCAGCAGCTTACTAGCGGGAGTTGCAGAGACCCAGTACTTC. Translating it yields CASSLLAGVAETQYF.

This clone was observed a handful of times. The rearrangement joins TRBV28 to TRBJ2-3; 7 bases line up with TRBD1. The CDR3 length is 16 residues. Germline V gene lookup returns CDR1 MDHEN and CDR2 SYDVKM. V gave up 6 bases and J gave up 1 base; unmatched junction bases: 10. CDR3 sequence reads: CASSLGQVYGTDTQYF. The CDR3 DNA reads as TGTGCCAGCAGCCTCGGACAGGTCTACGGCACAGATACGCAGTATTTT.

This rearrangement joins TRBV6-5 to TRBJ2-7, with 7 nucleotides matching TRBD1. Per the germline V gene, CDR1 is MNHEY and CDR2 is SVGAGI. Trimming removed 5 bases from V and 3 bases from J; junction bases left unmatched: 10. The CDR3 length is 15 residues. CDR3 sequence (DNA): TGTGCCAGCAGTGCAGACAGGGACCCTATCTACGAGCAGTACTTC. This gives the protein CASSADRDPIYEQYF.

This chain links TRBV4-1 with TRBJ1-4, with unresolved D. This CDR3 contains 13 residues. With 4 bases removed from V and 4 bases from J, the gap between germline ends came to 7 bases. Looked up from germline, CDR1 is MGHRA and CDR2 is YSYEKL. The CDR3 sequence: CASSRLLNEKLFF. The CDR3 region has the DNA TGCGCCAGCAGCCGCTTACTTAATGAAAAACTGTTTTTT.

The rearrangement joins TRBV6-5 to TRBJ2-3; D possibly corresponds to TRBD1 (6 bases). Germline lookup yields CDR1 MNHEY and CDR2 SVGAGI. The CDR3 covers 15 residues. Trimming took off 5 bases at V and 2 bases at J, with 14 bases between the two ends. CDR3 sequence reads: CASSRDTIFTDTQYF. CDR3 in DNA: TGTGCCAGCAGTCGGGACACAATCTTCACAGATACGCAGTATTTT.

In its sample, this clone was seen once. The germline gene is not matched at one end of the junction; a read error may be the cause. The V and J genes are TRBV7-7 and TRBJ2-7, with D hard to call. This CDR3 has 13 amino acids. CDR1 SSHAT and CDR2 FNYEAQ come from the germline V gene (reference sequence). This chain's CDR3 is CASSFGLTYEQYF. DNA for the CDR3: TGTGCTAGCAGCTTTGGTCTAACCTACGAGCAGTACTTC.

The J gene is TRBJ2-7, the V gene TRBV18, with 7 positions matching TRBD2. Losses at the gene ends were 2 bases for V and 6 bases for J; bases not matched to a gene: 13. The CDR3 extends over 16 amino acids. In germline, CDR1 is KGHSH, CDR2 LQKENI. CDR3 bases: TGTGCCAGCTCACCAAGAGCGGGAACCCAGGTGCGCGAGCAGTACTTC. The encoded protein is CASSPRAGTQVREQYF.

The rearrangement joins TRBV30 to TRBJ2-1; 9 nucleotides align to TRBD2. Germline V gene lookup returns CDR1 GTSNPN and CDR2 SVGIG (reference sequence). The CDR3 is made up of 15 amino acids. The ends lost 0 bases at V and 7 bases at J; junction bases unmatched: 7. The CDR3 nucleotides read TGTGCCTGGAGTGTACGTAGCGGGAGCTTGAATGAGCAGTTCTTC. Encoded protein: CAWSVRSGSLNEQFF.

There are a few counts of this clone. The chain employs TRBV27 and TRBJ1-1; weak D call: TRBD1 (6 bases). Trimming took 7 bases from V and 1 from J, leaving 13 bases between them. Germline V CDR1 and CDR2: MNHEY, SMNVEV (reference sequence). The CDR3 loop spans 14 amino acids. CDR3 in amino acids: CASTGLGGNTEAFF. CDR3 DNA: TGTGCCAGCACGGGGTTAGGGGGGAACACTGAAGCTTTCTTT.

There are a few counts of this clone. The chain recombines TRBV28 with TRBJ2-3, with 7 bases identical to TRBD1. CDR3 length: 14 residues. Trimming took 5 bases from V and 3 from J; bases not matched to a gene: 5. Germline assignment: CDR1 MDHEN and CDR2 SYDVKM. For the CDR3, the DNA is TGTGCCAGCAGTCCGCCGGACAGGACAGATACGCAGTATTTT. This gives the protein CASSPPDRTDTQYF.

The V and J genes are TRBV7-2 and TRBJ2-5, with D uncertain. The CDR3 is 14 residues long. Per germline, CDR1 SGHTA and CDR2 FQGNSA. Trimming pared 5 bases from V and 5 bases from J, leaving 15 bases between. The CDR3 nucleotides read TGTGCCAGCAGCCCGTTTGGCCCGTGGGAGACCCAGTACTTC. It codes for CASSPFGPWETQYF. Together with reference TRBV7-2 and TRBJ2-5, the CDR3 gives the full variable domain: GAGVSQSPSNKVTEKGKDVELRCDPISGHTALYWYRQSLGQGLEFLIYFQGNSAPDKSGLPSDRFSAERTGGSVSTLTIQRTQQEDSAVYLCASSPFGPWETQYFGPGTRLLVL.